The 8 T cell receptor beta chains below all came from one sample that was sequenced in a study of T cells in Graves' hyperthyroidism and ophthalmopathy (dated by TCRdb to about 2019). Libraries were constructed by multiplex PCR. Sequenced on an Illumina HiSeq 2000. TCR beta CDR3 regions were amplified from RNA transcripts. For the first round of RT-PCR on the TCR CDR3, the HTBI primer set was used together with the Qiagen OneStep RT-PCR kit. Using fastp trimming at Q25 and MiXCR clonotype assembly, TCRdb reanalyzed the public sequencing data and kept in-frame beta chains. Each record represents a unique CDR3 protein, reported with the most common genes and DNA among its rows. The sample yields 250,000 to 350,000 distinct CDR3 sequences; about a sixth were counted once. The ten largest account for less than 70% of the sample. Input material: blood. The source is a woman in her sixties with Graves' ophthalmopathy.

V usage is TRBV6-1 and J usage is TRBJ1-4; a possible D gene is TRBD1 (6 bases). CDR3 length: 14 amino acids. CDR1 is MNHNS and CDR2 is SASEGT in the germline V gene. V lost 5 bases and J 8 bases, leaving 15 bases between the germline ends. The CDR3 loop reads CASSPGQPGEKLFF. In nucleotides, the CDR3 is TGTGCCAGCAGTCCTGGACAGCCAGGGGAAAAACTGTTTTTT.

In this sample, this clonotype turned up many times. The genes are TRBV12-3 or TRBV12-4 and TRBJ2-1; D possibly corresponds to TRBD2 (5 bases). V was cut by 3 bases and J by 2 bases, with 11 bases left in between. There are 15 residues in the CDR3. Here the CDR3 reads CASSFAPGTYNEQFF. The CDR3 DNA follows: TGTGCCAGCAGTTTTGCCCCGGGGACCTACAATGAGCAGTTCTTC.

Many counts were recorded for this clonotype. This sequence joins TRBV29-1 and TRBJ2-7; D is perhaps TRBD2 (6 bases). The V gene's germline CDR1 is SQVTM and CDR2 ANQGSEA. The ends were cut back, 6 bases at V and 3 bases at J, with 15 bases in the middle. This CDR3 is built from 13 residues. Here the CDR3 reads CSVFGQGGYEQYF. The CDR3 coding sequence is TGCAGCGTGTTCGGGCAGGGAGGCTACGAGCAGTACTTC.

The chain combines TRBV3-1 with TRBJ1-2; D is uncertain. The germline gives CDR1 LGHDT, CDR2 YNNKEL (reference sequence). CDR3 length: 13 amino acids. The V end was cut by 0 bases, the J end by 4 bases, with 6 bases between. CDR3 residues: CASSQDTLYGYTF. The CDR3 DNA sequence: TGTGCCAGCAGCCAAGATACTCTCTATGGCTACACCTTC.

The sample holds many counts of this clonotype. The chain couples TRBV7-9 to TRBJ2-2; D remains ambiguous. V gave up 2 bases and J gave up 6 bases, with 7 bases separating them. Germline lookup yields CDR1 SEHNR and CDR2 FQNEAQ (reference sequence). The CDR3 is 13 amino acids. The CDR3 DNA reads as TGTGCCAGCAGCTTACAAGTCTCCGGGGAGCTGTTTTTT. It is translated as CASSLQVSGELFF.

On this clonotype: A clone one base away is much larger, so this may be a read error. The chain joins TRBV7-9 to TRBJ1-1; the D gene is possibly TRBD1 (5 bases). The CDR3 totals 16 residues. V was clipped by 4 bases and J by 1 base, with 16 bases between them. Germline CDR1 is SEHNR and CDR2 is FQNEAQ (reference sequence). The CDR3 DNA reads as TGTGCCAGCAGCTCTGGAGGGGAGAGGGCGAACACTGAAGCTTTCTTT. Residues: CASSSGGERANTEAFF. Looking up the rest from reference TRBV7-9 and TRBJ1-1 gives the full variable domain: DTGVSQNPRHKITKRGQNVTFRCDPISEHNRLYWYRQTLGQGPEFLTYFQNEAQLEKSRLLSDRFSAERPKGSFSTLEIQRTEQGDSAMYLCASSSGGERANTEAFFGQGTRLTVV.

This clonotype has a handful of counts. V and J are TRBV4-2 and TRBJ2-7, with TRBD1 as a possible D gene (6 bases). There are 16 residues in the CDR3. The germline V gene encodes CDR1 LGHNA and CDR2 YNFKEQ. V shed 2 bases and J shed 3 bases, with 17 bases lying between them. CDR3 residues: CASSQLLGQWVYEQYF. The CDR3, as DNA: TGTGCCAGCAGCCAACTCCTGGGACAATGGGTCTACGAGCAGTACTTC.

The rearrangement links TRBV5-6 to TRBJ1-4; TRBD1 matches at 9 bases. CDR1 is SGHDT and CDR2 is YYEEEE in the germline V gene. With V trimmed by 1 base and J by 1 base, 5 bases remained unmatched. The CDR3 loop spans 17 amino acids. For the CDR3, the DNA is TGTGCCAGCAGCTTGCGGGGGACAGGGCTAACTAATGAAAAACTGTTTTTT. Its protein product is CASSLRGTGLTNEKLFF.